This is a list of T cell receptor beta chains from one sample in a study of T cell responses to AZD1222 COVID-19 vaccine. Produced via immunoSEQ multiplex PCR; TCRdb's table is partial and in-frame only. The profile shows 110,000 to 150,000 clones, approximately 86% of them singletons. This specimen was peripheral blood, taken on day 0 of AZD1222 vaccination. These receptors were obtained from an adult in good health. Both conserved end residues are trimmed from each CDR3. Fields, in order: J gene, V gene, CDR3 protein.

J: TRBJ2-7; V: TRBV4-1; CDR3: ASSPIQTIEQY
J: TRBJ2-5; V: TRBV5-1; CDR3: ASSLVARETQY
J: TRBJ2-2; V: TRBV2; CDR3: ARGYWTGEAGELF
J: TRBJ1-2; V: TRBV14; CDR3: ASSQDDVFRMGNYGYT
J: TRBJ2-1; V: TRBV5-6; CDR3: ASSSRTGKGTSGRIEQF
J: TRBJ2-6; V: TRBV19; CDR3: ASSIKGSGANVLT
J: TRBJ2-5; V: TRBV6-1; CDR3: ASSGTRNTYQETQY
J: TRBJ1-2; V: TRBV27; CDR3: ASSPLHSGTGGGYT
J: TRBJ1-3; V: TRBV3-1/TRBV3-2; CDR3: ASSQDPGPGPIGNTIY
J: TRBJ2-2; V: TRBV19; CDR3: ASRGTGDSGAGELF
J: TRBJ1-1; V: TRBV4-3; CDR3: ASSQEFRDTEAF
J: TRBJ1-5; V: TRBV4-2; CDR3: ASSQGLEPQH
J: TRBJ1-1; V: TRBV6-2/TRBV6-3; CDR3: ASSLRGVGLNTEAF
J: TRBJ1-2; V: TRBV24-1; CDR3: ATSPGTGNYGYT
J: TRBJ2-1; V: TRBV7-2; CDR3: ASRMGLAGVGEQF
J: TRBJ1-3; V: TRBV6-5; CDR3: ATQGAYGNTIY
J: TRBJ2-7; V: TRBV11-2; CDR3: ASSFLTGYEQY
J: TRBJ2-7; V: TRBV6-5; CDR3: ASSYSEGVGYEQY
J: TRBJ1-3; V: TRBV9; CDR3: ASGQTGTGNTIY
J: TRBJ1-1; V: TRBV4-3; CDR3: ASSQDRGSNTEAF
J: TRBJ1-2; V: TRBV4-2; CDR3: ASSQDAAGKSYGYT
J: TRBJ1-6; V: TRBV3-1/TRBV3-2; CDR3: ASSSVGGSPLH
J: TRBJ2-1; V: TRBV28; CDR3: ASSYLTTGVYNEQF
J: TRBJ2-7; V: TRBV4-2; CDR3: ASSPPRDGVAEQY
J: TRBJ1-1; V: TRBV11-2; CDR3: ASSLGGRASF
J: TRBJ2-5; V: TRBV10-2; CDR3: ASSESLGLYQETQY
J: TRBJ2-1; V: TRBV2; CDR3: ASTEQAYNEQF
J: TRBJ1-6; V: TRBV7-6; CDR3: ASSSIRGGNSPLH
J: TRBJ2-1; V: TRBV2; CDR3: ASRGLISYNEQF
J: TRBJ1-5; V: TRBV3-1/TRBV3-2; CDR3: ASSQEGSNQPQH
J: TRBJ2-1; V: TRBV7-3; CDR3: ASSSLRGDEQF
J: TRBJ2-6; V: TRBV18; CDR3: ASSRSLAGGSAGANVLT
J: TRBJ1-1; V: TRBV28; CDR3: ASSLASGFSEAF
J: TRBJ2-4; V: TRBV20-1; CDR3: SASPKNIQY
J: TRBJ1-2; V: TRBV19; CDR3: ASSTPPGLYGYT
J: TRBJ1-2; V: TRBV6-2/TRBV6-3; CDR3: ASSWTGDVEGYT
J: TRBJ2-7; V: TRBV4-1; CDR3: ASSPGGTRSYEQY
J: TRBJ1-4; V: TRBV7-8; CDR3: ASSNYLAGAEEKLF
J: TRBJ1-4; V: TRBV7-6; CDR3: ASSLFVDEKLF
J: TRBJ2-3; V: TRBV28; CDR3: ASSGRASDTQY
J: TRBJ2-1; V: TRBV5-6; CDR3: ASRGNPAEFNEQF
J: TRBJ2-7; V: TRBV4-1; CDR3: ASSLQGGYEQY
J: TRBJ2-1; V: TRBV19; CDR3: ASSPGLAGEGNEQF
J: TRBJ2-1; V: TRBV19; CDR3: ASRAYGLAGTNEQF
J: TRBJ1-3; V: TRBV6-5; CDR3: ASSYGSAGNTIY